Listed below are T cell receptor beta chains from one sample, sequenced in a study of T cell clusters in autoimmune cytopenias. TCRdb reprocessed the multiplex PCR reads and keeps a single row for each CDR3 protein, giving no DNA. The table counts some 6,000 distinct CDR3 sequences; 7% lies in the top ten. The sample was also reused in another study, on T cell repertoires in aging, cancer and after chemotherapy.

The specimen sequenced was peripheral blood. Receptors originate from a human donor in good health. Each CDR3 is given with its conserved first and last residue. Fields, in order: CDR3 protein, J gene, clone size, V gene. Size is omitted from some rows. Given values are once, few, many or a class for expanded clones.

CDR3aa: CASRSTGLAGGPRYEQYF
j_gene: TRBJ2-7
abundance: medium-sized
v_gene: TRBV11-1

CDR3aa: CASSQDRDRGEETQYF
j_gene: TRBJ2-5
abundance: .
v_gene: TRBV4-2

CDR3aa: CASILGTTSEQFF
j_gene: TRBJ2-1
abundance: medium-sized
v_gene: TRBV6-1

CDR3aa: CSAGSRTSTDTQYF
j_gene: TRBJ2-3
abundance: large
v_gene: TRBV29-1

CDR3aa: CASSPGWGNEQFF
j_gene: TRBJ2-1
abundance: .
v_gene: TRBV7-2

CDR3aa: CASSDYGGDYGYTF
j_gene: TRBJ1-2
abundance: medium-sized
v_gene: TRBV6-2/TRBV6-3

CDR3aa: CASSIVGRGLGYTF
j_gene: TRBJ1-2
abundance: medium-sized
v_gene: TRBV19

CDR3aa: CASSAPSAYEQYF
j_gene: TRBJ2-7
abundance: .
v_gene: TRBV6-5

CDR3aa: CASSPSLVTDTQYF
j_gene: TRBJ2-3
abundance: medium-sized
v_gene: TRBV14

CDR3aa: CASSQGAGYLTMGELFF
j_gene: TRBJ2-2
abundance: .
v_gene: TRBV14

CDR3aa: CASSPGLASDTQYF
j_gene: TRBJ2-3
abundance: medium-sized
v_gene: TRBV12-3/TRBV12-4